This entry lists 4 T cell receptor beta chains sequenced from one sample in a study of shared clonotypes between healthy human individuals. Profiling relied on immunoSEQ multiplex PCR, and the TCRdb table lists in-frame clones only, not all of them. This table holds about 2.3 million clones, 85% to 95% found once. What was sequenced was naive CD4+ T cells from PBMCs. Subset: CD45RA+ positively selected. Source of these receptors: a man younger than 35 in good health. Some clones in this sample may be carry-over from other donors' samples.

The genes are TRBV10-1 and TRBJ2-1; TRBD2 might be the D (5 bases). The V gene's germline CDR1 is WNHNN and CDR2 SYGVQD (reference sequence). V lost 5 bases and J lost 4, with 12 bases in between. The CDR3 consists of 14 residues. In DNA, the CDR3 is TGCGCCAGCAGTTCCTCCTCGGGGTACAATGAGCAGTTCTTC. It specifies CASSSSSGYNEQFF.

This chain connects TRBV5-6 to TRBJ2-4; TRBD1 matches 8 bases. CDR1 and CDR2 (germline): SGHDT, YYEEEE. The CDR3 is 16 amino acids. After removal of 1 base from V and 2 bases from J, the junction contained 5 bases not matched to a gene. The CDR3: CASSLLTGGSKNIQYF. The CDR3 DNA is TGTGCCAGCAGCTTGTTAACAGGGGGTTCCAAAAACATTCAGTACTTC.

The chain uses TRBV14 and TRBJ2-7, with D hard to call. Trimming cost V 2 bases and J 6 bases, with 14 bases left between them. Germline CDR1 SGHDN, CDR2 FVKESK. CDR3 length: 14 amino acids. The CDR3 coding sequence is TGTGCCAGCAGCCAAAGACTCCTGAACCCCGAGCAGTACTTC. It codes for CASSQRLLNPEQYF. Combining the CDR3 with reference TRBV14 and TRBJ2-7 gives the whole variable domain EAGVTQFPSHSVIEKGQTVTLRCDPISGHDNLYWYRRVMGKEIKFLLHFVKESKQDESGMPNNRFLAERTGGTYSTLKVQPAELEDSGVYFCASSQRLLNPEQYFGPGTRLTVT.

V usage is TRBV2 and J usage is TRBJ2-3; 8 bases map to TRBD2. From germline, CDR1 is SNHLY and CDR2 FYNNEI. The CDR3 sequence is 16 residues long. V lost 4 bases to trimming and J lost 7 bases; unmatched junction nucleotides: 13. The DNA of the CDR3 is TGTGCCAGCAGTGGGCAGACTAGCGCCTTGGACTATACGCAGTATTTT. This translates into CASSGQTSALDYTQYF.